The sample holds many counts of the clone carrying this T cell receptor beta chain. Its antigen is still unknown. The CDR3 is 15 amino acids. V lost 1 base and J lost 11, with 21 bases in between. CDR1 and CDR2 from the germline V gene are DFQATT and SNEGSKA (reference sequence). The entry originates in a study of CD8 T cells in ankylosing spondylitis. Study-wide findings and caveats: Several highly homologous variants formed a TCR beta motif that appeared characteristic of ankylosing spondylitis blood. Clones linked to disease were reported to show significant enrichment in matched ankylosing spondylitis synovial fluid. Disease-linked clones, CD8+, were relatively rare in peripheral blood.

Libraries of TCR beta came from quantitative 5'-RACE with molecular barcodes. TCRdb fed the 5' RACE reads into MiXCR, producing one record per CDR3 protein. The table lists some 840,000 distinct CDR3 sequences, around 11% of them singletons. The V and J genes are TRBV20-1 and TRBJ2-4; D tentatively reads TRBD1 or TRBD2 (6 bases each). Sequencing was carried out using blood, either unsorted or a sorted T cell fraction (not recorded which). The TCR was taken from a male donor with ankylosing spondylitis. The CDR3 coding sequence is TGCAGTGCTAGAGTGACGGGGGCGCTAAATGGGTTTCAGTACTTC. This sequence encodes CSARVTGALNGFQYF.